The entry below describes one TCR beta chain. Its antigen remains unknown. V shed 5 bases and J shed 5 bases, with 6 bases lying between them. Germline V gene data show CDR1 as SGHTA and CDR2 as FQGNSA. The CDR3 totals 12 residues. The protocol was immunoSEQ multiplex PCR, while the TCRdb copy is restricted to in-frame clones and leaves out a portion. There are some 340,000 clones in the sample; roughly 90% occur only once, and 1.2% lies in the top ten. This entry comes from a study of cytomegalovirus exposure and HLA in healthy donors. Whole-study findings and limits: 150 or so TCR beta chains were listed as cytomegalovirus-associated.

This clonotype was sampled from a woman in her 30s in good health and CMV-seropositive. The chain uses TRBV7-2 and TRBJ2-2; D unclear. Sample: PBMCs. The CDR3 nucleotides read TGTGCCAGCAGCCGAGTGACCGGGGAGCTGTTTTTT. Translated: CASSRVTGELFF.